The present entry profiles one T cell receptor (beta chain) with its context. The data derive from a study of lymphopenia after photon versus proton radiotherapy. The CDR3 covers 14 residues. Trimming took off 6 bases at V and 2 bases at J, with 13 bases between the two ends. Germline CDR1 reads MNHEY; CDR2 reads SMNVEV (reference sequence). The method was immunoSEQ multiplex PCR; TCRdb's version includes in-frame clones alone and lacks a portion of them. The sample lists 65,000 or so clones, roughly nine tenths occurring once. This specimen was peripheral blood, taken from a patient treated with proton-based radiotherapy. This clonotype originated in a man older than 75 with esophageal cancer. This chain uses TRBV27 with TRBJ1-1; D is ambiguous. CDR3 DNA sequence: TGTGCCAGCAGCCCCCAGGACGGAAACACTGAAGCTTTCTTT. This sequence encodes CASSPQDGNTEAFF.